A single sample gave rise to the 16 T cell receptor beta chains below, sequenced in a study of early T cells in non-severe SARS-CoV-2 infection. TCRdb called the 5' RACE reads again in MiXCR, with one record for every CDR3 protein. This sample has about 110,000 distinct CDR3 sequences, with around 10% found just once. The sequenced sample was whole blood. The receptors here all came from an adult who was a healthcare worker with PCR-confirmed SARS-CoV-2 infection or an uninfected control (not recorded which).

About this clonotype itself: A much larger clone is a single base away; this may be a read error. This rearrangement joins TRBV3-1 to TRBJ2-3; D is perhaps TRBD1 or TRBD2 (5 bases each). Germline V gene lookup returns CDR1 LGHDT and CDR2 YNNKEL (reference sequence). This CDR3 region has 14 residues. Trimming shortened V by 5 bases and J by 5 bases, and 14 bases separated the two germline ends. The DNA for the CDR3 is TGTGCCAGCAGCGACTCGACGGGGCTAGATACGCAGTATTTT. Its translation is CASSDSTGLDTQYF.

The genes are TRBV4-3 and TRBJ1-1; D remains unclear. There are 18 residues in the CDR3. The ends were cut back, 0 bases at V and 6 bases at J, with 23 bases in the middle. CDR1 LGHNA and CDR2 YSLEER come from the germline V gene. The CDR3 reads CASSQDPFVRLDLAEAFF. CDR3 DNA: TGCGCCAGCAGCCAAGATCCTTTCGTACGATTAGACCTCGCTGAAGCTTTCTTT.

The rearrangement links TRBV28 to TRBJ1-2; D unresolved. CDR1 MDHEN and CDR2 SYDVKM come from the germline V gene. The CDR3 length is 11 residues. The V gene lost 6 bases and the J gene lost 5 bases, with 7 bases spanning the gap. This chain's CDR3 is CASSGRYGYTF. CDR3 DNA sequence: TGTGCCAGCAGCGGACGGTATGGCTACACCTTC.

At least ten counts were recorded for this clonotype. V is TRBV6-5 and J is TRBJ2-7, with 7 positions matching TRBD1. Trimming removed 5 bases from V and 0 bases from J; junction bases left unmatched: 10. CDR3 length: 16 amino acids. Germline V gene data show CDR1 as MNHEY and CDR2 as SVGAGI. The CDR3 nucleotides read TGTGCCAGCAGTCGTTCCCCGGACAGGAGCTCCTACGAGCAGTACTTC. Its translation: CASSRSPDRSSYEQYF.

The J gene is TRBJ2-1, the V gene TRBV20-1, with a tentative D call TRBD2 (5 bases). Germline CDR1 reads DFQATT; CDR2 reads SNEGSKA (reference sequence). The CDR3 totals 15 residues. V dropped 1 base and J dropped 2 bases, with 12 bases sitting between them. This CDR3 is CSARAGSSPYNEQFF. CDR3 in DNA: TGCAGTGCTAGAGCGGGAAGCTCTCCCTACAATGAGCAGTTCTTC.

At least ten counts were recorded for this clonotype. CDR3 in DNA: TGTGCCAGCTCACCAGAGGACAGGGTTCTAAATCAGCCCCAGCATTTT. Translated: CASSPEDRVLNQPQHF. The rearrangement uses TRBV18 and TRBJ1-5; 8 bases are a match to TRBD1. J was trimmed by 4 bases and V by 2 bases; bases with no gene match: 7. The CDR3 consists of 16 residues. From germline, CDR1 is KGHSH and CDR2 LQKENI. The entire variable domain, with the rest obtained from reference TRBV18 and TRBJ1-5, is as follows: NAGVMQNPRHLVRRRGQEARLRCSPMKGHSHVYWYRQLPEEGLKFMVYLQKENIIDESGMPKERFSAEFPKEGPSILRIQQVVRGDSAAYFCASSPEDRVLNQPQHFGDGTRLSIL.

The sample holds many counts of this clonotype. The chain carries TRBV12-3 or TRBV12-4 and TRBJ1-3; D possibly corresponds to TRBD1 (5 bases). V shed 3 bases and J shed 8 bases, with 17 bases lying between them. CDR3 size: 15 residues. The CDR3 region is CASSLNGPRVDTIYF. In nucleotides, the CDR3 is TGTGCCAGCAGTTTGAACGGACCCAGGGTGGACACCATATATTTT.

This clonotype showed up many times. This chain connects TRBV6-6 to TRBJ2-7; D is undetermined. The germline gives CDR1 MNHNY, CDR2 SVGAGI (reference sequence). With 2 bases removed from V and 7 bases from J, the gap between germline ends came to 6 bases. CDR3 length equals 11 residues. CDR3: CASSYGQEQYF. CDR3 DNA sequence: TGTGCCAGCAGTTACGGGCAGGAGCAGTACTTC.

Only a few counts were recorded for this clonotype. The chain employs TRBV21-1 and TRBJ2-5; the table's D gene call, TRBD1, was not cross checked with the DNA. TRBV21-1 is reported as a pseudogene. The CDR3 has 13 residues. The CDR3 loop reads CASSIGGGETQYF. The CDR3 bases are TGTGCCAGCAGCATCGGGGGGGGAGAGACCCAGTACTTC.

This clonotype has a count of ten or more. The chain joins TRBV19 to TRBJ2-1; the match to TRBD1 covers 9 bases. Germline assignment: CDR1 LNHDA and CDR2 SQIVND (reference sequence). The CDR3 length is 15 residues. V trimming: 6 bases; J trimming: 8 bases; junction bases outside the gene matches: 11. CDR3 bases: TGTGCCAGTAGCCTGTCCCGGGACAGGGCCCATGAGCAGTTCTTC. Protein product: CASSLSRDRAHEQFF.

This clonotype was seen ten or more times. This rearrangement joins TRBV20-1 to TRBJ1-1, with D maybe TRBD1 (5 bases). The germline CDR1 and CDR2 sequences are DFQATT and SNEGSKA (reference sequence). This CDR3 region has 13 residues. V was clipped by 3 bases and J by 3 bases, with 11 bases between them. CDR3 sequence: CSARRDGDTEAFF. Written as DNA, the CDR3 is TGCAGTGCTAGGAGGGACGGCGACACTGAAGCTTTCTTT.

This clonotype was seen at least ten times. The genes are TRBV3-1 and TRBJ2-3; D not resolved. Trimming cost V 1 base and J 3 bases, with 5 bases left between them. Germline values: CDR1 LGHDT, CDR2 YNNKEL (reference sequence). This CDR3 is built from 13 residues. The CDR3 sequence is CASSQVLTDTQYF. The CDR3 DNA follows: TGTGCCAGCAGCCAAGTACTGACAGATACGCAGTATTTT.

This clonotype was seen only a few times. The chain recombines TRBV29-1 with TRBJ2-3, with D unresolved. The CDR3 has 11 residues. Germline V CDR1 and CDR2: SQVTM, ANQGSEA. The V and J ends lost 4 bases and 6 bases respectively, with 8 bases between them. CDR3 coding DNA: TGCAGCGTTGCCCCAGCGGATACGCAGTATTTT. It specifies CSVAPADTQYF.

This clonotype was counted at least ten times. The V gene is TRBV4-1, the J gene TRBJ2-2, with D hard to call. Trimming took off 0 bases at V and 7 bases at J, with 6 bases between the two ends. The CDR3 consists of 13 residues. Germline assignment: CDR1 MGHRA and CDR2 YSYEKL. The DNA of the CDR3 is TGCGCCAGCAGCCAAGAGCCCTTCGGGGAGCTGTTTTTT. Translation gives CASSQEPFGELFF.

In this sample, this clonotype turned up many times. The V and J genes are TRBV7-6 and TRBJ1-4; 9 bases match TRBD1. The CDR3 sequence is 14 residues long. Germline trimming cut 4 bases from V and 8 bases from J; bases unmatched to any gene: 5. The germline CDR1 and CDR2 sequences are SGHVS and FNYEAQ. The DNA of the CDR3 is TGTGCCAGCAGCTGGGGACAGGGAAAGGAAAAACTGTTTTTT. The encoded protein is CASSWGQGKEKLFF.

The genes are TRBV5-1 and TRBJ1-1; TRBD1 might be the D (6 bases). From germline, CDR1 is SGHRS and CDR2 YFSETQ. The CDR3 consists of 15 residues. Trimming took 1 base from V and 3 from J, leaving 13 bases between them. CDR3 residues: CASSLQGLRHTEAFF. CDR3 sequence (DNA): TGCGCCAGCAGCTTGCAGGGGCTCCGTCACACTGAAGCTTTCTTT.